One and the same sample provided the 9 T cell receptor beta chains below, sequenced in a study of early T cells in non-severe SARS-CoV-2 infection. TCRdb ran MiXCR on the 5' RACE reads and lists one entry per CDR3 protein. In the table there are some 73,000 distinct CDR3 sequences, over 9.5% of which are singletons. Sequences were obtained from whole blood. These receptors were collected from an adult who was a healthcare worker with PCR-confirmed SARS-CoV-2 infection or an uninfected control (not recorded which).

This clonotype was detected many times. The chain combines TRBV5-1 with TRBJ1-5; 9 bases align to TRBD1. The CDR3 is 15 residues long. Trimming cost V 0 bases and J 6 bases; bases outside gene matches: 4. The germline CDR1 and CDR2 sequences are SGHRS and YFSETQ. CDR3 nucleotide sequence: TGCGCCAGCAGCTTGGAAGGACAGGGGACTCAGCCCCAGCATTTT. As protein: CASSLEGQGTQPQHF.

This clonotype has a count of ten or more. This chain connects TRBV18 to TRBJ2-1; TRBD2 matches 8 bases. The CDR3 loop spans 15 amino acids. V gave up 2 bases and J gave up 7 bases; unmatched junction bases: 7. CDR1 and CDR2 (germline): KGHSH, LQKENI. CDR3 nucleotide sequence: TGTGCCAGCTCACCAGGTAGCGGGATTTCGAATGAGCAGTTCTTC. The encoded protein is CASSPGSGISNEQFF.

This clonotype was seen a handful of times. The rearrangement uses TRBV29-1 and TRBJ2-7, with 9 positions matching TRBD1. After removal of 2 bases from V and 5 bases from J, the junction contained 7 bases not matched to a gene. The length of the CDR3 is 14 residues. Germline V gives CDR1 SQVTM, CDR2 ANQGSEA. Here the CDR3 reads CSVESPTGGNEQYF. CDR3 sequence (DNA): TGCAGCGTTGAATCCCCGACAGGGGGTAACGAGCAGTACTTC.

This clonotype was seen a handful of times. The DNA of the CDR3 is TGTGCCAGCAGTTTAGGCCACTTCACAGATACGCAGTATTTT. Its protein is CASSLGHFTDTQYF. The rearrangement joins TRBV27 to TRBJ2-3, with D unresolved. The CDR3 consists of 14 residues. Trimming stripped 2 bases from V and 2 bases from J, with 8 bases between. Germline loops: CDR1 MNHEY, CDR2 SMNVEV (reference sequence).

The sample holds a few counts of this clonotype. The chain joins TRBV5-1 to TRBJ2-1; D unclear. Per the germline V gene, CDR1 is SGHRS and CDR2 is YFSETQ. This CDR3 contains 14 residues. V shed 0 bases and J shed 6 bases, with 10 bases lying between them. The CDR3 protein is CASSLAWQTNEQFF. In DNA form, the CDR3 reads TGCGCCAGCAGCTTGGCCTGGCAAACCAATGAGCAGTTCTTC.

This clonotype occurred many times. The genes are TRBV27 and TRBJ2-1; D might be TRBD2 (6 bases). The CDR3 runs 14 residues. V lost 2 bases to trimming and J lost 6 bases, with 11 bases between them. Germline CDR1 and CDR2: MNHEY and SMNVEV (reference sequence). CDR3 residues: CASSLAGPSNEQFF. The DNA of the CDR3 is TGTGCCAGCAGTTTAGCGGGACCGTCCAATGAGCAGTTCTTC.

The chain employs TRBV18 and TRBJ2-3; D unresolved. V lost 4 bases to trimming and J lost 3 bases, with 11 bases between them. The CDR3 loop spans 14 amino acids. From germline, CDR1 is KGHSH and CDR2 LQKENI. Written as DNA, the CDR3 is TGTGCCAGCTCACTAAATACCGGGACAGATACGCAGTATTTT. This translates into CASSLNTGTDTQYF.

The chain has TRBV19 and TRBJ2-7, with TRBD1 identical over 7 bases. Trimming removed 6 bases from V and 1 base from J; junction bases left unmatched: 9. The V gene's germline CDR1 is LNHDA and CDR2 SQIVND (reference sequence). This CDR3 is 15 amino acids long. Here the CDR3 DNA reads TGTGCCAGTAGACCCAACAGGGGATCGTCCTACGAGCAGTACTTC. Translating gives CASRPNRGSSYEQYF.

This clonotype was detected a few times. V gene TRBV19 combines with J gene TRBJ1-5, with D possibly TRBD1 on 5 matching bases. Germline V lookup: CDR1 LNHDA, CDR2 SQIVND (reference sequence). Trimming stripped 2 bases from V and 1 base from J, with 12 bases between. The CDR3 loop spans 16 amino acids. The CDR3 coding sequence is TGTGCCAGTAGTATACCTAGAGGGGCCAGCAATCAGCCCCAGCATTTT. Translation gives CASSIPRGASNQPQHF.